Listed below are T cell receptor beta chains from one sample, sequenced in a study of cytomegalovirus exposure and HLA in healthy donors. Assay: immunoSEQ multiplex PCR; the TCRdb copy retains only in-frame clones and omits some. The data hold 150,000 to 200,000 clones, with around 80% observed a single time. The sequencing sample was made of PBMCs. Receptors originate from a man in his forties in good health and CMV-seronegative. CDR3s include the opening cysteine and the closing phenylalanine or tryptophan.

TRBV7-2	CASSFTGTYNEQFF
TRBV7-2	CASSVQSGGAYEQYF
TRBV5-1	CASSLAGGGSDTQYF
TRBV5-1	CASNRGGGGPGNTIYF
TRBV7-9	CASSKAKGYTGELFF
TRBV7-2	CASSPTSPQETQYF
TRBV11-3	CASSNRGTDTQYF
TRBV28	CASSFQGLIVANTEAFF
TRBV6-4	CASSEVCTSGRAYEQYF
TRBV7-7	CASSSRGDTQYF
TRBV28	CASRTSFSTGELFF
TRBV28	CASSPRTGVRTLGIEQFF
TRBV11-3	CASSSRVGFYYEQYF
TRBV6-6	CASTSQGAKNQPQHF
TRBV11-2	CASRKLAGAEQYF
TRBV9	CASSGVGATTNEKLFF
TRBV28	CASSSGLAGAETQYF
TRBV5-1	CASSLEGGIEQYF
TRBV28	CASTPLGTGDVEQYF
TRBV28	CASKKEPGNEQFF
TRBV28	CASSSPGTSAYEQYF
TRBV9	CASSVGDSQNIQYF
TRBV5-1	CASSDRDRDEKLFF
TRBV11-3	CASSRTSGGADTQYF
TRBV4-1	CASSQEIGPRRETQYF
TRBV7-6	CASSHPGLATDTQYF
TRBV25-1	CASSALAGSTDTQYF